The entry below describes one T cell receptor beta chain. The source of the sample is a study of blood T cell repertoires in COVID-19. Study-level information: The United States, Italy and Spain were the sources of the acute and convalescent COVID-19 samples. PBMCs, B-cell-depleted T cells, or T cells provided the cDNA or gDNA that made up the material.

Original processing notes: It was from reference gene primer amplification that nucleated cell counts were estimated. Assay: immunoSEQ multiplex PCR; the TCRdb copy retains only in-frame clones and omits some. The V and J calls and the clone size are those of that table, but D and trimming were determined from the DNA. The data hold tens of thousands of clones, with more than 75% observed a single time. Followed longitudinally, the Seattle patients had been enrolled during active infection. This CDR3 spans 13 amino acids. Trimming removed 6 bases from V and 4 bases from J; junction bases left unmatched: 5. CDR1 LNHDA and CDR2 SQIVND come from the germline V gene (reference sequence).

The sequencing input was peripheral blood. This rearrangement joins TRBV19 to TRBJ1-2; 7 nucleotides match TRBD1. This receptor was obtained from a man between 40 and 49 years old with COVID-19, enrolled during active disease. CDR3 bases: TGTGCCAGTAGGCCTGGGACAGTCTATGGCTACACCTTC. This gives the protein CASRPGTVYGYTF.